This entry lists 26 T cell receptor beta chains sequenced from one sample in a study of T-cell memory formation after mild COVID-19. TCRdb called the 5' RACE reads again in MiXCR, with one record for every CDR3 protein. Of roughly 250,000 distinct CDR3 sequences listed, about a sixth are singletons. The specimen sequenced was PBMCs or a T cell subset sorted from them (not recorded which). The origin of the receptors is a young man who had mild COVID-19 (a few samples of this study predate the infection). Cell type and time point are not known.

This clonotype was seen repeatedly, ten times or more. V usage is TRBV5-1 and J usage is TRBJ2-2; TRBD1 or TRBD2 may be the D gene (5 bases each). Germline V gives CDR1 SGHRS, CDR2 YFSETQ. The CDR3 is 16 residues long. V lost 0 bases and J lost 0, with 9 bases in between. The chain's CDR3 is CASSLVRETNTGELFF. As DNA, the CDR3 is TGCGCCAGCAGCTTGGTCAGGGAGACGAACACCGGGGAGCTGTTTTTT.

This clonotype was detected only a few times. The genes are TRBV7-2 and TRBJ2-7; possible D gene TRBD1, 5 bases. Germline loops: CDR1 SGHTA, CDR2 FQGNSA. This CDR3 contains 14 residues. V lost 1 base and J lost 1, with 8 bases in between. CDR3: CASSLGRQSYEQYF. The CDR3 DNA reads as TGTGCCAGCAGCTTAGGGAGACAGTCCTACGAGCAGTACTTC.

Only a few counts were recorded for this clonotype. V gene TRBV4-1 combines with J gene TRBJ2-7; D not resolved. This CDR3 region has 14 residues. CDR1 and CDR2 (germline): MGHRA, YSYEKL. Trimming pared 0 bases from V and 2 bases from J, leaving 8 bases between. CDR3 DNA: TGCGCCAGCAGCCAAGACCCGGAACCCTACGAGCAGTACTTC. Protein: CASSQDPEPYEQYF.

The DNA of the CDR3 is TGTGCCAGCAGTCAGCCGGGACAGCGCTTCTCCTACGAGCAGTACTTC. Its translation: CASSQPGQRFSYEQYF. J is TRBJ2-7 and V is TRBV28; TRBD1 agrees at 7 bases. Trimming removed 5 bases from V and 0 bases from J; junction bases left unmatched: 10. The CDR3 contains 16 residues. The V gene's germline CDR1 is MDHEN and CDR2 SYDVKM. Full variable domain (missing parts from reference TRBV28 and TRBJ2-7): DVKVTQSSRYLVKRTGEKVFLECVQDMDHENMFWYRQDPGLGLRLIYFSYDVKMKEKGDIPEGYSVSREKKERFSLILESASTNQTSMYLCASSQPGQRFSYEQYFGPGTRLTVT.

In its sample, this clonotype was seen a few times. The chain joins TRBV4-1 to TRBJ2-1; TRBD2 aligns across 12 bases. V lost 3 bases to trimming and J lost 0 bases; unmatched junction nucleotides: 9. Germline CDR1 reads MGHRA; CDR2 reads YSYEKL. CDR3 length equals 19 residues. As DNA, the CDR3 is TGCGCCAGCAGCCAGACTAGCGGGGGCTGGGAAAGCTCCTACAATGAGCAGTTCTTC. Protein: CASSQTSGGWESSYNEQFF.

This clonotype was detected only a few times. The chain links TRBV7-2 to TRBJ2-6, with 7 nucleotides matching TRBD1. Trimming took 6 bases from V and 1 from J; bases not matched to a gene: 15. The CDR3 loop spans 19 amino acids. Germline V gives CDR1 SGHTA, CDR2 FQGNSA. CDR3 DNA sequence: TGTGCCAGCAGAAGGTATCGGGACAGATCTTATTCTGGGGCCAACGTCCTGACTTTC. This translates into CASRRYRDRSYSGANVLTF.

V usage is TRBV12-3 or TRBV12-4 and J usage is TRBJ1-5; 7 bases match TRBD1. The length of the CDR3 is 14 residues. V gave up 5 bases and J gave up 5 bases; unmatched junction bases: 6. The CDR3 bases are TGTGCCAGCAGTGTCGGACAGGCAGATCAGCCCCAGCATTTT. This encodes CASSVGQADQPQHF.

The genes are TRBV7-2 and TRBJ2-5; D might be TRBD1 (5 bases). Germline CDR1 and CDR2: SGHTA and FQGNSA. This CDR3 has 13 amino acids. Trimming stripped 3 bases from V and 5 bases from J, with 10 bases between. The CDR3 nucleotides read TGTGCCAGCAGCTTCAGGGTCGGGGAGACCCAGTACTTC. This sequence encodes CASSFRVGETQYF.

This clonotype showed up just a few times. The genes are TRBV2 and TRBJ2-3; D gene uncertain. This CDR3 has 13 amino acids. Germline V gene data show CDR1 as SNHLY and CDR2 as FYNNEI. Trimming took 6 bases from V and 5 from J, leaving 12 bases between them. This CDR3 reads CASSRAREDTQYF. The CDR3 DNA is TGTGCCAGCAGCCGCGCCCGTGAAGATACGCAGTATTTT.

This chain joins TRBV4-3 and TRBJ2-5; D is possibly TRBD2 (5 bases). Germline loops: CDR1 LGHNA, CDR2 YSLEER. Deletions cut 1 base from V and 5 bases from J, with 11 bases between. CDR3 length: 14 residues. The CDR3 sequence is CASSQVGVGETQYF. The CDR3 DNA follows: TGCGCCAGCAGCCAAGTCGGGGTTGGGGAGACCCAGTACTTC.

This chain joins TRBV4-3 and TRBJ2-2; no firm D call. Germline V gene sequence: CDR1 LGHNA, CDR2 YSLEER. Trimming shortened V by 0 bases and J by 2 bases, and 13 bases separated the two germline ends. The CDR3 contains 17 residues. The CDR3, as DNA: TGCGCCAGCAGCCAAGAATCTAGGTGGAAAAACACCGGGGAGCTGTTTTTT. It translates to CASSQESRWKNTGELFF.

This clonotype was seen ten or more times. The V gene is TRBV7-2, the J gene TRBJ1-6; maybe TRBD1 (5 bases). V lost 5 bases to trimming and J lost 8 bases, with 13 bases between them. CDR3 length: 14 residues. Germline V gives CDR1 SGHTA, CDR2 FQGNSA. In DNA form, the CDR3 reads TGTGCCAGCAGCCCTATGGGGCGGTATTCACCCCTCCACTTT. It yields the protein CASSPMGRYSPLHF.

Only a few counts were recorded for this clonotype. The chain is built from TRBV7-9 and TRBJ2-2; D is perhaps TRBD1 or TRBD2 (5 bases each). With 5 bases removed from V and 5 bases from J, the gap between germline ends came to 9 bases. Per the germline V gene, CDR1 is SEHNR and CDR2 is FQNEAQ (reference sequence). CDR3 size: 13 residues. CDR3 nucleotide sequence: TGTGCCAGCAGCGGGACCGTTACCGGGGAGCTGTTTTTT. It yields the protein CASSGTVTGELFF.

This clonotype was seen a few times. The DNA for the CDR3 is TGTGCCAGCAGCGACTACGGGGGGGCCTACAATGAGCAGTTCTTC. It is translated as CASSDYGGAYNEQFF. The chain uses TRBV7-3 and TRBJ2-1; 8 bases align to TRBD2. Per germline, CDR1 SGHTA and CDR2 FQGTGA. The trim removed 5 bases at V and 2 bases at J, leaving 5 bases unmatched. This CDR3 has 15 amino acids.

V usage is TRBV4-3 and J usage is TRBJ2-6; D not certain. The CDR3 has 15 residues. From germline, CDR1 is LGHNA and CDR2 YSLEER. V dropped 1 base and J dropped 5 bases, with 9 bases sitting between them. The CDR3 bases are TGCGCCAGCAGCCAAGTTACCCTCCGGGCCAACGTCCTGACTTTC. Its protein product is CASSQVTLRANVLTF.

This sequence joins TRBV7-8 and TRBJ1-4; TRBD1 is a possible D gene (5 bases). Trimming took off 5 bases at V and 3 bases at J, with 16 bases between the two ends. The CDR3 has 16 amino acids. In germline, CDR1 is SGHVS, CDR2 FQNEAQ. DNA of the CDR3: TGTGCCAGCAGCGGGCCAAGGGGCGTTGCTAATGAAAAACTGTTTTTT. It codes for CASSGPRGVANEKLFF. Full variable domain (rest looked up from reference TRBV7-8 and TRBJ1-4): GAGVSQSPRYKVAKRGQDVALRCDPISGHVSLFWYQQALGQGPEFLTYFQNEAQLDKSGLPSDRFFAERPEGSVSTLKIQRTQQEDSAVYLCASSGPRGVANEKLFFGSGTQLSVL.

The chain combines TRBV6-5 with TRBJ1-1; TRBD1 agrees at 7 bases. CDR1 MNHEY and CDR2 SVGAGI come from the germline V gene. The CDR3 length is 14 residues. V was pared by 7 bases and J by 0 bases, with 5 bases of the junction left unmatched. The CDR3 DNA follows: TGTGCCAGCACTCCGGGACAGCTGAACACTGAAGCTTTCTTT. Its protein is CASTPGQLNTEAFF.

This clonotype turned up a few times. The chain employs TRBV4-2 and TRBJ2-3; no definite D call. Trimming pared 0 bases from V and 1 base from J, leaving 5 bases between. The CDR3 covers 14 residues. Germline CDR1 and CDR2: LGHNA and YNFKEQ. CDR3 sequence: CASSQERRTDTQYF. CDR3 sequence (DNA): TGTGCCAGCAGCCAAGAGCGGCGCACAGATACGCAGTATTTT.

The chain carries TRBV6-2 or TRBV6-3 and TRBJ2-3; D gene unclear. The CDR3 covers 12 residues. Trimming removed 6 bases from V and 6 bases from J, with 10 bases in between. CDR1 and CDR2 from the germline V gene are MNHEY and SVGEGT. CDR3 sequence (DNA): TGTGCCAGCAGCAGACCCGGGGATACGCAGTATTTT. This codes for CASSRPGDTQYF.

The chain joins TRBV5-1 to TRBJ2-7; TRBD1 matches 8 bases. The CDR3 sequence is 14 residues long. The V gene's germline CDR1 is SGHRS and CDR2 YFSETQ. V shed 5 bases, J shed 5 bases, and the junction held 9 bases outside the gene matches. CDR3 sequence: CASRGGQDADEQYF. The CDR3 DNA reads TGCGCCAGCAGGGGGGGACAGGATGCGGACGAGCAGTACTTC.

CDR3 nucleotides: TGTGCCAGCAGTTTCCAGGGGTACTATGGCTACACCTTC. Protein: CASSFQGYYGYTF. The rearrangement links TRBV27 to TRBJ1-2; a weak D match, TRBD1 (6 bases). CDR1 is MNHEY, CDR2 SMNVEV, per germline (reference sequence). Trimming cost V 3 bases and J 3 bases, with 8 bases left between them. CDR3 length: 13 amino acids.

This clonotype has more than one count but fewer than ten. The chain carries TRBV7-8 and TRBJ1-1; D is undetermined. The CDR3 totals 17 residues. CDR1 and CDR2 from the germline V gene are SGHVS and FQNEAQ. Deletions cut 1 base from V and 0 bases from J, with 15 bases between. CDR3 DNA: TGTGCCAGCAGCTTAGGCCAGCCCTCCGTCATGAACACTGAAGCTTTCTTT. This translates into CASSLGQPSVMNTEAFF.

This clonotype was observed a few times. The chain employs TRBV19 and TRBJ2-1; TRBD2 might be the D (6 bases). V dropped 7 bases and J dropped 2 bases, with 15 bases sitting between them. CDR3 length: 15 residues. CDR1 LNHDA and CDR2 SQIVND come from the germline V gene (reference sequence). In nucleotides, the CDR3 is TGTGCCAGTAAGGTCGGGGGTACTACCTACAATGAGCAGTTCTTC. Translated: CASKVGGTTYNEQFF.

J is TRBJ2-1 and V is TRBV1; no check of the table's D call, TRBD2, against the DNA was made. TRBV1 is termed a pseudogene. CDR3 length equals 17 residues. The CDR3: CTSNHSKTSGKYNEQFF. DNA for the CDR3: TGCACCAGCAACCACTCGAAAACTAGCGGAAAATACAATGAGCAGTTCTTC.

The DNA of the CDR3 is TGTGCCACGGACGGGGAAAATGAGCAGTTCTTC. Its translation is CATDGENEQFF. This chain links TRBV10-3 with TRBJ2-1; maybe TRBD2 (5 bases). The germline V and J ends were trimmed by 10 bases and 7 bases, with 11 bases remaining between them. The CDR3 is 11 residues long. Germline V gene sequence: CDR1 ENHRY, CDR2 SYGVKD.

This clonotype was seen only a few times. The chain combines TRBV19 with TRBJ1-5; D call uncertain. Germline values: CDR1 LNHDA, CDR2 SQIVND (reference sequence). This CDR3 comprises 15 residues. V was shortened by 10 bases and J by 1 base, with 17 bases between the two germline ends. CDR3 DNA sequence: TGTGCCACGCATTGGAACCGTGGGAGCAATCAGCCCCAGCATTTT. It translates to CATHWNRGSNQPQHF.